This TCR beta chain came from a study of molecular identifiers for immune sequencing clone quantification. On the study more broadly: The replicate experiment used RNA from approximately 20,000 or 100,000 naive CD8 cells. This RNA was split into five aliquots, and four of them were sequenced.

Generation of bulk TCR libraries relied on previously described methods and listed TCR primers. Using its own MiXCR run on the PCR reads, TCRdb lists one record per CDR3 protein. This table has over 600,000 distinct CDR3 sequences, nearly 20% appearing once. On this clonotype: Its antigen is still unknown. A much bigger clone sits one base away, suggesting this may be a read error.

For naive CD8 T cells, sorting used the CD8+CD4-CCR7+CD45RA+ phenotype. Notes on the study in general: Over 99% of CMV-specific effector molecules, but under 1% of naive ones, were in clones above 20 copies.

The CDR3 spans 16 residues. Germline assignment: CDR1 SGHVS and CDR2 FNYEAQ. The rearrangement joins TRBV7-6 to TRBJ2-3; TRBD2 might be the D (5 bases). Sequences were obtained from naive CD8+ T cells from blood, with Jurkat cell RNA spiked in. The sample's subset: FACS-sorted CD8+CD4-CCR7+CD45RA+ naive T cells. This receptor was identified in a human donor in good health. Some libraries in this study had Jurkat cell RNA spiked in. The CDR3 region has the DNA TGTGCCAGCAGCTTAGATCGGGCCGCCCGGGGTGATACGCGGTATTTT. Translated: CASSLDRAARGDTRYF.